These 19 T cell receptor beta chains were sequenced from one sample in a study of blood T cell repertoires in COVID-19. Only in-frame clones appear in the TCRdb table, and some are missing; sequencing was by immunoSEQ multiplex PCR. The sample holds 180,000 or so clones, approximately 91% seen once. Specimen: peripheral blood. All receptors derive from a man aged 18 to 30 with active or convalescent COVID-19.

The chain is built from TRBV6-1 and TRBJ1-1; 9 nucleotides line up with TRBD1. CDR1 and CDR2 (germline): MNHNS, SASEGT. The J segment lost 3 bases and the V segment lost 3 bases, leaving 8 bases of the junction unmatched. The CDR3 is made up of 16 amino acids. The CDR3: CASSDSVQGADTEAFF. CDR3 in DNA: TGTGCCAGCAGTGATTCAGTACAGGGGGCTGACACTGAAGCTTTCTTT.

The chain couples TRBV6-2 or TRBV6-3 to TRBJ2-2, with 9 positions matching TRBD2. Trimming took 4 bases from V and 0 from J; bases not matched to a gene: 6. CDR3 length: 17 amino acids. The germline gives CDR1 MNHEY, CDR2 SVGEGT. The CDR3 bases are TGTGCCAGCAGTTGGGCTAGCGGGACGACGAACACCGGGGAGCTGTTTTTT. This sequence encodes CASSWASGTTNTGELFF.

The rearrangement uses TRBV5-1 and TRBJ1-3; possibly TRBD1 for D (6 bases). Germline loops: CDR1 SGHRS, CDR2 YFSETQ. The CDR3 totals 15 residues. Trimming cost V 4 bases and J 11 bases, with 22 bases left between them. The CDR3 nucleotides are TGCGCCAGCAGCAAGGACGGAGACGGCTGGGGGCCCATATATTTT. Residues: CASSKDGDGWGPIYF.

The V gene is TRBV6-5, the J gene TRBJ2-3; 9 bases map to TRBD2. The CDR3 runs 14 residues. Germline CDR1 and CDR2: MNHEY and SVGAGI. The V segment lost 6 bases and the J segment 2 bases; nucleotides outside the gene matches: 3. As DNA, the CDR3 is TGTGCCAGCAGAAGACTAGCGGTCACAGATACGCAGTATTTT. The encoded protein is CASRRLAVTDTQYF.

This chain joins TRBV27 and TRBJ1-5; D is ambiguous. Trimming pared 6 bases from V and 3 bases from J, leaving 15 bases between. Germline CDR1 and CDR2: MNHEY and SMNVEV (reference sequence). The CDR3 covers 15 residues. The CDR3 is CASRSSRNINQPQHF. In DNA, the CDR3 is TGTGCCAGCAGGAGCTCGAGGAATATCAATCAGCCCCAGCATTTT.

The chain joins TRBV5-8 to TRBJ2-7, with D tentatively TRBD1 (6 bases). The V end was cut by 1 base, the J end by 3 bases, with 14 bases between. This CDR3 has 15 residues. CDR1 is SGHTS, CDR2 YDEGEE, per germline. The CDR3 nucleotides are TGTGCCAGCAGCTTGAGTGGGGGCCGTCGCTACGAGCAGTACTTC. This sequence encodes CASSLSGGRRYEQYF.

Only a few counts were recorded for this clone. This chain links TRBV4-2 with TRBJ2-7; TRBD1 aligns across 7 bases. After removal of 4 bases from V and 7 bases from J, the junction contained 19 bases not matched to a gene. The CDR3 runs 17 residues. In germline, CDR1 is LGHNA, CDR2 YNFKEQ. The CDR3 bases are TGTGCCAGCAGCCCATTCCGATCAGGACAGGAGACGGGGGAGCAGTACTTC. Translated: CASSPFRSGQETGEQYF.

CDR3: CASSWGDRTQETQYF. The CDR3 DNA is TGTGCCAGCAGCTGGGGGGACCGCACACAAGAGACCCAGTACTTC. The V gene is TRBV5-4, the J gene TRBJ2-5, with a tentative D call TRBD2 (6 bases). This CDR3 has 15 amino acids. Germline V gene sequence: CDR1 SGHNT, CDR2 YYREEE (reference sequence). V dropped 3 bases and J dropped 2 bases, with 14 bases sitting between them.

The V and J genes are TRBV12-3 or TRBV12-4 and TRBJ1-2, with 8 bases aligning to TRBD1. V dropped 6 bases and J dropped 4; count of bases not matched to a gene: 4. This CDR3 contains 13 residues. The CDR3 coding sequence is TGTGCCAGCAGACGGACAGGGATCTATGGCTACACCTTC. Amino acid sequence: CASRRTGIYGYTF.

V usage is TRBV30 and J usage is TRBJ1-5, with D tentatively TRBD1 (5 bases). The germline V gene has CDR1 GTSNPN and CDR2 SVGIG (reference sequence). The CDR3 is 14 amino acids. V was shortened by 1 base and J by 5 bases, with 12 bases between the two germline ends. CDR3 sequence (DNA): TGTGCCTGGAGTGCGGGGGTCACGGATCAGCCCCAGCATTTT. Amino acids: CAWSAGVTDQPQHF.

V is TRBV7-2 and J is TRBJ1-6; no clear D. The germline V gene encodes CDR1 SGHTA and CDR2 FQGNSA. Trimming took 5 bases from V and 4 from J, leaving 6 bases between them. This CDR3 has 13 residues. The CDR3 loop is CASSPEYNSPLHF. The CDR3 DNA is TGTGCCAGCAGCCCAGAATATAATTCACCCCTCCACTTT. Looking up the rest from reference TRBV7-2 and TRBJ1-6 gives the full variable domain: GAGVSQSPSNKVTEKGKDVELRCDPISGHTALYWYRQSLGQGLEFLIYFQGNSAPDKSGLPSDRFSAERTGGSVSTLTIQRTQQEDSAVYLCASSPEYNSPLHFGNGTRLTVT.

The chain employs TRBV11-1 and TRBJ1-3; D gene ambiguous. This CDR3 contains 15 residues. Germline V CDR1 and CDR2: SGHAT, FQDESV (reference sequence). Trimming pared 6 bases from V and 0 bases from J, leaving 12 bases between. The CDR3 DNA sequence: TGTGCCAGCAGGGATGGCGGGAACTCTGGAAACACCATATATTTT. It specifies CASRDGGNSGNTIYF. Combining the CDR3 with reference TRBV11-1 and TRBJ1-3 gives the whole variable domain EAEVAQSPRYKITEKSQAVAFWCDPISGHATLYWYRQILGQGPELLVQFQDESVVDDSQLPKDRFSAERLKGVDSTLKIQPAELGDSAMYLCASRDGGNSGNTIYFGEGSWLTVV.

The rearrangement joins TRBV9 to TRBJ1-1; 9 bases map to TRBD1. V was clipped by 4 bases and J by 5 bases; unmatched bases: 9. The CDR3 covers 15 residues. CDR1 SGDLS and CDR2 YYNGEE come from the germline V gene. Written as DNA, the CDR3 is TGTGCCAGCAGCCCTAGAGGGACAGGGCCAACTGAAGCTTTCTTT. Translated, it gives CASSPRGTGPTEAFF. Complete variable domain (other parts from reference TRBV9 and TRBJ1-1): DSGVTQTPKHLITATGQRVTLRCSPRSGDLSVYWYQQSLDQGLQFLIQYYNGEERAKGNILERFSAQQFPDLHSELNLSSLELGDSALYFCASSPRGTGPTEAFFGQGTRLTVV.

The CDR3 is CASSNSHPQVGEAFF. The CDR3 nucleotides read TGTGCCAGCAGCAATTCCCACCCACAGGTCGGTGAAGCTTTCTTT. The chain combines TRBV6-5 with TRBJ1-1; D might be TRBD1 (5 bases). The germline V gene has CDR1 MNHEY and CDR2 SVGAGI. CDR3 length: 15 amino acids. With 6 bases removed from V and 7 bases from J, the gap between germline ends came to 21 bases.

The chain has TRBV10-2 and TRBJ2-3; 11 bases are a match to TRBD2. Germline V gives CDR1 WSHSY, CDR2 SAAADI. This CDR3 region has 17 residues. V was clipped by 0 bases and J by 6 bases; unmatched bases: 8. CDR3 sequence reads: CASSESIRPSGRDTQYF. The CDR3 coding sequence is TGCGCCAGCAGTGAGTCGATCCGACCTAGCGGGAGGGATACGCAGTATTTT.

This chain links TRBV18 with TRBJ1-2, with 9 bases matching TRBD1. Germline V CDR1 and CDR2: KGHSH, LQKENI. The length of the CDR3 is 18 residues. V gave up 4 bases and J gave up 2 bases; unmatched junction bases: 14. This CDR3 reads CASSQNAGTGNLNYGYTF. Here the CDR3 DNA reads TGTGCCAGCTCACAAAATGCCGGGACAGGGAACTTAAACTATGGCTACACCTTC.

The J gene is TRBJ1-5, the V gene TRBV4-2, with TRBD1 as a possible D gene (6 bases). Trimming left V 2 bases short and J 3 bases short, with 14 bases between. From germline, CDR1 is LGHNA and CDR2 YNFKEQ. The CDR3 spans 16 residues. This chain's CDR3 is CASSQSTGVNNQPQHF. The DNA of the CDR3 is TGTGCCAGCAGCCAATCGACAGGAGTTAACAATCAGCCCCAGCATTTT.

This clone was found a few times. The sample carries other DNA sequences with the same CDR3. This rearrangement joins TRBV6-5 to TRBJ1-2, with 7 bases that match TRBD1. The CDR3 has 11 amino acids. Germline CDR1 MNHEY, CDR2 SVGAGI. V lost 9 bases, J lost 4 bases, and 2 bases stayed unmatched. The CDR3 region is CASRDSYGYTF. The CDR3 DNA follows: TGTGCCAGTCGGGACAGCTATGGCTACACCTTC.

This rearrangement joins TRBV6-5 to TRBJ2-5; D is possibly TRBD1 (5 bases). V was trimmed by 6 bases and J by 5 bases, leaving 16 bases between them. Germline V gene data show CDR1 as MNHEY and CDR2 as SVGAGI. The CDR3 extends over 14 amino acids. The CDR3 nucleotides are TGTGCCAGCAGAAATAGGGGCATGGGGGAGACCCAGTACTTC. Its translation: CASRNRGMGETQYF.